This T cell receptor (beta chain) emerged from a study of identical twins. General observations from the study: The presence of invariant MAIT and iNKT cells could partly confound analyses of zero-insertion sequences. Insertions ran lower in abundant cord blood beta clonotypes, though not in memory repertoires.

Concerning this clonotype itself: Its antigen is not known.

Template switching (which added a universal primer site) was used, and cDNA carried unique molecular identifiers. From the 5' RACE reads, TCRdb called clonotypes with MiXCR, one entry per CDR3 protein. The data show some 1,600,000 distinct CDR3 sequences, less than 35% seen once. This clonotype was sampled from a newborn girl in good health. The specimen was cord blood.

The CDR3 DNA sequence: TGTGCCAGCAGCCAAGGTAGCGGGGGAGGGTATGAGCAGTTCTTC. It translates to CASSQGSGGGYEQFF. V gene TRBV3-1 combines with J gene TRBJ2-1; 9 bases are shared with TRBD2. Germline values: CDR1 LGHDT, CDR2 YNNKEL (reference sequence). Trimming took 1 base from V and 8 from J; bases not matched to a gene: 6. The CDR3 contains 15 residues.